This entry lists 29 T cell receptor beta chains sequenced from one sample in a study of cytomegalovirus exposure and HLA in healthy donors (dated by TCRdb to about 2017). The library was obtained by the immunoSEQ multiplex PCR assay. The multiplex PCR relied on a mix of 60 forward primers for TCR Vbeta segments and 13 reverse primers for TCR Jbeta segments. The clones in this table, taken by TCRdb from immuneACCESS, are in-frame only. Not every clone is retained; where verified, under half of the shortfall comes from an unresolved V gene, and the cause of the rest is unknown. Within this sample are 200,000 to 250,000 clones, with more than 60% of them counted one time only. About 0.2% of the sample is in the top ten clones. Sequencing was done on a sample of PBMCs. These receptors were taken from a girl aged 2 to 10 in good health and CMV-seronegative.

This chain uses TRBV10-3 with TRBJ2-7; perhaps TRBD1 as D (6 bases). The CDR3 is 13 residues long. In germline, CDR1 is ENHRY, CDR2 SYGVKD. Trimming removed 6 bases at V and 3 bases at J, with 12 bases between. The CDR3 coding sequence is TGTGCCATCAGCCGGGACAAAAACTACGAGCAGTACTTC. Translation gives CAISRDKNYEQYF.

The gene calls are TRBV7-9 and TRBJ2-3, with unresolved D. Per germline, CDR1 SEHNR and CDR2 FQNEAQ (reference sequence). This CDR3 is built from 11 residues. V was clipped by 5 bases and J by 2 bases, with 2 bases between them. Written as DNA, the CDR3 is TGTGCCAGCAGCCACACAGATACGCAGTATTTT. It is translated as CASSHTDTQYF.

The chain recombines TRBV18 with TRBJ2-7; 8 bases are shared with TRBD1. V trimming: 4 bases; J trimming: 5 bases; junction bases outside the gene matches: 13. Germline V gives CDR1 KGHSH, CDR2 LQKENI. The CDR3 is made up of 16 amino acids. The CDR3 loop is CASSLYRQGIRNEQYF. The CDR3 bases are TGTGCCAGCTCACTATATCGACAGGGGATAAGGAACGAGCAGTACTTC. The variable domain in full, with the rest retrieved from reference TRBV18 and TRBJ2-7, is NAGVMQNPRHLVRRRGQEARLRCSPMKGHSHVYWYRQLPEEGLKFMVYLQKENIIDESGMPKERFSAEFPKEGPSILRIQQVVRGDSAAYFCASSLYRQGIRNEQYFGPGTRLTVT.

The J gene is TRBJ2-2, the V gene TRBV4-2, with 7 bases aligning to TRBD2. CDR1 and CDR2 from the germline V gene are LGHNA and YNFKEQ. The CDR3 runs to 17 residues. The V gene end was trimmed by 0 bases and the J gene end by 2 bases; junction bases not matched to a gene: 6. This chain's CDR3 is CASSQEGPGLNTGELFF. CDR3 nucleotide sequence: TGTGCCAGCAGCCAAGAGGGTCCGGGACTAAACACCGGGGAGCTGTTTTTT.

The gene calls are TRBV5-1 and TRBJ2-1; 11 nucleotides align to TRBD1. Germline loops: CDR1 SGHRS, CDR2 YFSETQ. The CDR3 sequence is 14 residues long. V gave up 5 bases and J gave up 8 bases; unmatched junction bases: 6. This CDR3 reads CASSWDRGSDEQFF. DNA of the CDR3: TGCGCCAGCAGTTGGGACAGGGGGTCCGATGAGCAGTTCTTC. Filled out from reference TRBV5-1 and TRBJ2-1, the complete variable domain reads KAGVTQTPRYLIKTRGQQVTLSCSPISGHRSVSWYQQTPGQGLQFLFEYFSETQRNKGNFPGRFSGRQFSNSRSEMNVSTLELGDSALYLCASSWDRGSDEQFFGPGTRLTVL.

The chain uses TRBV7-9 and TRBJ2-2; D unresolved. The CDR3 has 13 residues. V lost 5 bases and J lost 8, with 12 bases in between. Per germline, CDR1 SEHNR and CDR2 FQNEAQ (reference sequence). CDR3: CASSQRSLGELFF. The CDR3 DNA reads TGTGCCAGCAGCCAGAGGTCCCTTGGGGAGCTGTTTTTT.

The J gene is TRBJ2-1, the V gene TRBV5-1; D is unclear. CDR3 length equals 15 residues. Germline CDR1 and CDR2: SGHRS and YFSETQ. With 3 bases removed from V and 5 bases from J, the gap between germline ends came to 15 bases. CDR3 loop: CASSYLERFDNEQFF. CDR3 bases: TGCGCCAGCAGCTATCTAGAAAGGTTTGACAATGAGCAGTTCTTC.

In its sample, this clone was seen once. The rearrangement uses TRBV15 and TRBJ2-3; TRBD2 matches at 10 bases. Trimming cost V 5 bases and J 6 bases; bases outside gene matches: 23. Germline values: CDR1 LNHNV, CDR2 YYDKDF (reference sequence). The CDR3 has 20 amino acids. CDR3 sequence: CATSEALGLAAKLGVDTQYF. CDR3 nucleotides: TGTGCCACCAGCGAGGCGCTCGGACTAGCGGCCAAATTAGGGGTGGATACGCAGTATTTT. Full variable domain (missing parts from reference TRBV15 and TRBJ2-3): DAMVIQNPRYQVTQFGKPVTLSCSQTLNHNVMYWYQQKSSQAPKLLFHYYDKDFNNEADTPDNFQSRRPNTSFCFLDIRSPGLGDTAMYLCATSEALGLAAKLGVDTQYFGPGTRLTVL.

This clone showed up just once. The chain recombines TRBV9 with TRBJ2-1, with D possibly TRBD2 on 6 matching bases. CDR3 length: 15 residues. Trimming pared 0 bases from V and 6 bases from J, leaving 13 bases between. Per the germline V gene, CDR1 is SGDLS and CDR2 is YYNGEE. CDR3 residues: CASSVESRDGNEQFF. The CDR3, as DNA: TGTGCCAGCAGCGTAGAGTCGCGGGACGGCAATGAGCAGTTCTTC.

CDR3 nucleotide sequence: TGTGCCAGCAGCTTAGCAGGGGGCAACACCGGGGAGCTGTTTTTT. Its protein is CASSLAGGNTGELFF. The chain employs TRBV7-6 and TRBJ2-2; TRBD1 matches at 7 bases. Germline V CDR1 and CDR2: SGHVS, FNYEAQ. CDR3 length: 15 residues. The junction had 0 bases not matched to a gene; V was cut back by 0 bases and J by 2 bases.

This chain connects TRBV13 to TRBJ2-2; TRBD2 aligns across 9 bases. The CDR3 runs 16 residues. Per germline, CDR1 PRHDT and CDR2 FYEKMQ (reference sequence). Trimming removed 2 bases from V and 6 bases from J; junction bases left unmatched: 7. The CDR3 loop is CASSLFGGGAPGELFF. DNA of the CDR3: TGTGCCAGCAGCTTATTCGGCGGGGGGGCCCCCGGGGAGCTGTTTTTT.

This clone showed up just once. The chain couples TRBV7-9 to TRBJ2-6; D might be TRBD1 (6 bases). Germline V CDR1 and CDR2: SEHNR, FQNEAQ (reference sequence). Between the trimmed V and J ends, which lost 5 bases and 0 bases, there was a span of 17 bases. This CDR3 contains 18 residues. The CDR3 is CASSGPGHLSSGANVLTF. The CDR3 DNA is TGTGCCAGCAGCGGACCGGGACACTTAAGCTCTGGGGCCAACGTCCTGACTTTC.

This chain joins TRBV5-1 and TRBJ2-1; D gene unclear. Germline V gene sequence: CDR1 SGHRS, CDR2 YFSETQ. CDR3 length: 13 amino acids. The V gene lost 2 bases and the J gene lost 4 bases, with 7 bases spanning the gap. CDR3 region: CASSLTEYNEQFF. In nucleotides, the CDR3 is TGCGCCAGCAGCTTAACAGAATACAATGAGCAGTTCTTC.

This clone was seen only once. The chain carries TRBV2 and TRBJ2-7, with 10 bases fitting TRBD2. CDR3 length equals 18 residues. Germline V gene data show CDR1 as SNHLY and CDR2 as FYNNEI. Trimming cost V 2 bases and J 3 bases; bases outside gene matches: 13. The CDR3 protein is CASSETSGAATINYEQYF. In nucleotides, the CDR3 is TGTGCCAGCAGTGAAACTAGCGGGGCGGCGACGATTAACTACGAGCAGTACTTC.

The DNA of the CDR3 is TGCGCCAGCAGCCGGACTAGCGGGAGTAGGTACAATGAGCAGTTCTTC. Translation: CASSRTSGSRYNEQFF. The rearrangement joins TRBV10-1 to TRBJ2-1, with TRBD2 identical over 13 bases. Germline V lookup: CDR1 WNHNN, CDR2 SYGVQD (reference sequence). This CDR3 contains 16 residues. With 6 bases clipped from V and 4 bases from J, the junction kept 6 bases outside the gene matches.

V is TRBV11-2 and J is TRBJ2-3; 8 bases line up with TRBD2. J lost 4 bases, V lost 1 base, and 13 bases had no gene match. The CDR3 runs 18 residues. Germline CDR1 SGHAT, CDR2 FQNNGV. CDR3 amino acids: CASSLVPWTSRSADTQYF. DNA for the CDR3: TGTGCCAGCAGCTTAGTTCCCTGGACTAGCAGGTCTGCAGATACGCAGTATTTT.

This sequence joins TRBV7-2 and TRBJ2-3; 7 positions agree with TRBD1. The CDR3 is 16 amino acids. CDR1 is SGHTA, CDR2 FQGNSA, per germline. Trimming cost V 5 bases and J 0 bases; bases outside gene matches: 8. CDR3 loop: CASSLGPGQSTDTQYF. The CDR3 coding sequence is TGTGCCAGCAGCCTCGGACCGGGACAGAGCACAGATACGCAGTATTTT.

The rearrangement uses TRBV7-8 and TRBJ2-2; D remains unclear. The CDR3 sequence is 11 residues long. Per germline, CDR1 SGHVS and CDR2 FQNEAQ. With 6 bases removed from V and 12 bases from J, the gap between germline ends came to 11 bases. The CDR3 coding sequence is TGTGCCAGCAGGGGTTGGGCGCAGCTGTTTTTT. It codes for CASRGWAQLFF. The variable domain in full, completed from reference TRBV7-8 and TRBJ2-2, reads GAGVSQSPRYKVAKRGQDVALRCDPISGHVSLFWYQQALGQGPEFLTYFQNEAQLDKSGLPSDRFFAERPEGSVSTLKIQRTQQEDSAVYLCASRGWAQLFFGEGSRLTVL.

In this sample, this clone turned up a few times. The CDR3 loop is CASSLMGDYEQYF. The CDR3 DNA sequence: TGTGCCAGCAGCTTGATGGGAGACTACGAGCAGTACTTC. J is TRBJ2-7 and V is TRBV11-3, with D possibly matching TRBD2 (5 bases). Trimming removed 3 bases at V and 3 bases at J, with 9 bases between. Germline-derived CDR1 and CDR2 are SGHNT and YENEEA. CDR3 length: 13 residues.

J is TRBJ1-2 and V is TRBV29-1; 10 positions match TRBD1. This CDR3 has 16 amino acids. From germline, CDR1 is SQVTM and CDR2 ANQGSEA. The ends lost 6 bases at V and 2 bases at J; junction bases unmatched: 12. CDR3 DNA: TGCAGCGTGCTCCGGGACAGGGGCTCCCTAAACTATGGCTACACCTTC. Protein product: CSVLRDRGSLNYGYTF.

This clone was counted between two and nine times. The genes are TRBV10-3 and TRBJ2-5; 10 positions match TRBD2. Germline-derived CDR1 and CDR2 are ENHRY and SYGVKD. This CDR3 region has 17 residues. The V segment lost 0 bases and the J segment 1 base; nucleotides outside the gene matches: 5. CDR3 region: CAISESTASGGQETQYF. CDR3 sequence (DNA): TGTGCCATCAGTGAGTCGACTGCTAGCGGGGGCCAAGAGACCCAGTACTTC.

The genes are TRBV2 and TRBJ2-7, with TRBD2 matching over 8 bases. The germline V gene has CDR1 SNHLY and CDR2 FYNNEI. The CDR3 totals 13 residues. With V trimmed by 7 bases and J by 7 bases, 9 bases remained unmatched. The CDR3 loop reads CASNERERGEQYF. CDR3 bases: TGTGCCAGCAACGAGCGGGAGAGAGGGGAGCAGTACTTC.

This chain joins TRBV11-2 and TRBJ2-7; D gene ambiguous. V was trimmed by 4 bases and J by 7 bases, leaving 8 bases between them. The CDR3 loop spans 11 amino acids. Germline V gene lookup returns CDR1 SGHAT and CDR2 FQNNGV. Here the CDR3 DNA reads TGTGCCAGCAGCTCTTATCCGGAGCAGTACTTC. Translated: CASSSYPEQYF.

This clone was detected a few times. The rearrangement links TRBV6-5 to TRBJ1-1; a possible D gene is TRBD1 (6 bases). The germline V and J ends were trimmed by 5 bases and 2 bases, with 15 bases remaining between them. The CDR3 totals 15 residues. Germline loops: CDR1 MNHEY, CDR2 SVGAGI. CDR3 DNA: TGTGCCAGCAGTACGCCGGGACACTTTAACACTGAAGCTTTCTTT. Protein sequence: CASSTPGHFNTEAFF.

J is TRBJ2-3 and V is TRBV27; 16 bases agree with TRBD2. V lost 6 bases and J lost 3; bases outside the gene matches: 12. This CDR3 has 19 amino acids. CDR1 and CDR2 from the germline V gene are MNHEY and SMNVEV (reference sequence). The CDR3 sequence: CASSRSGTSGGAVTDTQYF. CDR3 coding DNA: TGTGCCAGCAGCCGCTCCGGGACTAGCGGGGGGGCAGTAACAGATACGCAGTATTTT.

The CDR3 coding sequence is TGTGCCAGCTCACTCAACACCGAAGTCACTGAAGCTTTCTTT. Its translation: CASSLNTEVTEAFF. The chain employs TRBV18 and TRBJ1-1, with D unclear. The CDR3 length is 14 residues. V was cut by 4 bases and J by 4 bases, with 13 bases left in between. Germline V gene lookup returns CDR1 KGHSH and CDR2 LQKENI.

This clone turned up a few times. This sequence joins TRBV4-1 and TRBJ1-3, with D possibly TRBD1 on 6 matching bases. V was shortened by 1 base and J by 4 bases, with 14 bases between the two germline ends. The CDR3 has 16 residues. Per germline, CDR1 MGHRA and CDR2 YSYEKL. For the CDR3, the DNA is TGCGCCAGCAGCCAAGTGGTTCAGGGGAAAGGAAACACCATATATTTT. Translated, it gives CASSQVVQGKGNTIYF.

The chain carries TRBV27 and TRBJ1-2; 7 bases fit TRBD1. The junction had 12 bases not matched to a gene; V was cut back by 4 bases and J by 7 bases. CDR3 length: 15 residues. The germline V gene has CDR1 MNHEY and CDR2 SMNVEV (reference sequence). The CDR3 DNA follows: TGTGCCAGCAGTTCAAGGCTTACAGGGGCCAGTGGCTACACCTTC. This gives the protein CASSSRLTGASGYTF.

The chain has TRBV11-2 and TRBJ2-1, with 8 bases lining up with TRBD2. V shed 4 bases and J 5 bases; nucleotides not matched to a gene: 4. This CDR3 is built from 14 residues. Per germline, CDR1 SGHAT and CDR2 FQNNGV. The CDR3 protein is CASSSISGNNEQFF. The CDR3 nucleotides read TGTGCCAGCAGCTCCATTAGCGGGAACAATGAGCAGTTCTTC.